This T cell receptor beta chain was obtained from a study of T cell repertoires in cytomegalovirus infection. The CDR3 extends over 16 amino acids. Germline-derived CDR1 and CDR2 are LGHNA and YNFKEQ. V gave up 0 bases and J gave up 6 bases, with 15 bases separating them. TCRdb re-called the reads with MiXCR, one entry per CDR3 protein. The repertoire consists of 300,000 or so distinct CDR3 sequences, with 9.6% occurring once and the leading ten covering around 2.5%. This clonotype has ten or more counts. The rearrangement joins TRBV4-2 to TRBJ1-5; no definite D call. Sequencing input: PBMCs. The source of this sequence is a human donor in good health (CMV status not recorded). Some clones in this sample may be carry-over from other donors' samples. The chain's CDR3 is CASSQDLRNSGQPQHF. The DNA for the CDR3 is TGTGCCAGCAGCCAAGATTTGCGGAATTCGGGTCAGCCCCAGCATTTT.